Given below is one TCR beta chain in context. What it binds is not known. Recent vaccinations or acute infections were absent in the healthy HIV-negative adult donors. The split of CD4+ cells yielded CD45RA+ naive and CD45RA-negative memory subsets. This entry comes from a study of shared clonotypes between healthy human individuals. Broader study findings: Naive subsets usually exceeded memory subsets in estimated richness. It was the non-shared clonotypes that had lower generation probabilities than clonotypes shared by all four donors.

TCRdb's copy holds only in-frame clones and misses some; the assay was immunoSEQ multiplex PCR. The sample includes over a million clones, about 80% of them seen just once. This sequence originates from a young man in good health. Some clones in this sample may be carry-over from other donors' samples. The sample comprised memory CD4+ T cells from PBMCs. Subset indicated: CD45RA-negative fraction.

This CDR3 reads CASSQTSDGTQYF. The CDR3 DNA reads TGCGCCAGCAGTCAGACTAGCGACGGGACCCAGTACTTC. J is TRBJ2-5 and V is TRBV10-1, with 8 bases that match TRBD2. CDR1 WNHNN and CDR2 SYGVQD come from the germline V gene (reference sequence). CDR3 length: 13 residues. The J segment lost 7 bases and the V segment lost 5 bases, leaving 6 bases of the junction unmatched.